The 29 T cell receptor beta chains below all came from one sample that was sequenced in a study of a mutant IDH1 vaccine in newly diagnosed glioma. These TCRs are of unknown antigen specificity. Stated time point: week 47, end of study. A 20-mer mutant IDH1 peptide at 300 ug was injected subcutaneously with topical imiquimod. Measured with immunoSEQ multiplex PCR; TCRdb has only the in-frame clones, and not every one. The data contain some 60,000 clones, around 86% of them singletons. The starting material was PBMCs, obtained from a glioma patient whose treatment included an IDH1 peptide vaccine. These receptors came from a woman in her forties or fifties with glioma.

The V gene is TRBV6-6, the J gene TRBJ2-2; possibly TRBD2 for D (5 bases). Deletions cut 2 bases from V and 6 bases from J, with 7 bases between. CDR3 length equals 13 residues. Germline CDR1 and CDR2: MNHNY and SVGAGI (reference sequence). The CDR3 loop reads CASSYTGSGELFF. In nucleotides, the CDR3 is TGTGCCAGCAGTTACACGGGATCCGGGGAGCTGTTTTTT.

The rearrangement links TRBV25-1 to TRBJ2-7; no definite D call. CDR1 is MGHDK, CDR2 SYGVNS, per germline. This CDR3 comprises 11 residues. With 3 bases removed from V and 7 bases from J, the gap between germline ends came to 7 bases. CDR3 loop: CASSDRWEQYF. The CDR3 coding sequence is TGTGCCAGCAGTGACCGGTGGGAGCAGTACTTC.

The V call is TRBV30, the J call TRBJ2-2; the D is unclear. This CDR3 has 15 amino acids. Germline CDR1 is GTSNPN and CDR2 is SVGIG (reference sequence). V lost 2 bases to trimming and J lost 4 bases, with 14 bases between them. In nucleotides, the CDR3 is TGTGCCTGGAGTAGAAGTAGGCAGGCCACCGGGGAGCTGTTTTTT. It yields the protein CAWSRSRQATGELFF.

This chain joins TRBV18 and TRBJ2-5; D unclear. The V gene lost 5 bases and the J gene lost 2 bases, with 15 bases spanning the gap. The germline V gene encodes CDR1 KGHSH and CDR2 LQKENI. The CDR3 contains 15 residues. DNA of the CDR3: TGTGCCAGCTCAGTCCTGACAAGGGTACAAGAGACCCAGTACTTC. The encoded protein is CASSVLTRVQETQYF.

This sequence joins TRBV19 and TRBJ2-1, with TRBD2 matching 7 bases. The V gene's germline CDR1 is LNHDA and CDR2 SQIVND (reference sequence). The CDR3 has 13 amino acids. J lost 14 bases, V lost 7 bases, and 14 bases had no gene match. The CDR3 protein is CASKASPGGSKFF. In DNA form, the CDR3 reads TGTGCCAGTAAGGCAAGTCCCGGGGGGAGCAAGTTCTTC.

A few counts support this clone. The J gene is TRBJ1-1, the V gene TRBV30, with D hard to call. CDR1 and CDR2 (germline): GTSNPN, SVGIG (reference sequence). There are 13 residues in the CDR3. Trimming shortened V by 0 bases and J by 1 base, and 6 bases separated the two germline ends. CDR3 bases: TGTGCCTGGAGTGTACGCGCGAACACTGAAGCTTTCTTT. As protein: CAWSVRANTEAFF.

The chain is built from TRBV6-5 and TRBJ1-6; 7 bases match TRBD1. Germline V gene data show CDR1 as MNHEY and CDR2 as SVGAGI. The J segment lost 14 bases and the V segment lost 4 bases, leaving 11 bases of the junction unmatched. This CDR3 spans 14 amino acids. CDR3: CASSLTGPKWALHF. In DNA form, the CDR3 reads TGTGCCAGCAGTTTGACAGGGCCCAAATGGGCCCTCCACTTT.

This clone has a single count. The CDR3 loop is CASRGTSRTGELFF. CDR3 DNA sequence: TGTGCCAGCAGGGGGACTAGCAGAACCGGGGAGCTGTTTTTT. V is TRBV2 and J is TRBJ2-2; 9 bases agree with TRBD2. The J segment lost 5 bases and the V segment lost 6 bases, leaving 4 bases of the junction unmatched. The germline V gene encodes CDR1 SNHLY and CDR2 FYNNEI. The CDR3 contains 14 residues.

J is TRBJ1-2 and V is TRBV6-1; D gene ambiguous. The CDR3 runs 13 residues. CDR1 and CDR2 (germline): MNHNS, SASEGT. The ends were cut back, 7 bases at V and 6 bases at J, with 15 bases in the middle. CDR3 nucleotides: TGTGCCAGCAACCTGTTAGGTCGGGATGGCTACACCTTC. It encodes CASNLLGRDGYTF.

The rearrangement links TRBV5-6 to TRBJ1-5, with D possibly being TRBD1 (6 bases). CDR3 size: 14 residues. Trimming removed 5 bases from V and 8 bases from J, with 17 bases in between. Germline-derived CDR1 and CDR2 are SGHDT and YYEEEE. CDR3 loop: CASSRDTPIKPQHF. CDR3 DNA: TGTGCCAGCAGTCGGGACACCCCCATCAAGCCCCAGCATTTT.

J is TRBJ2-6 and V is TRBV10-3; D is uncertain. The length of the CDR3 is 14 residues. Germline lookup yields CDR1 ENHRY and CDR2 SYGVKD. Trimming stripped 6 bases from V and 0 bases from J, with 6 bases between. The CDR3 loop is CAISINSGANVLTF. In DNA form, the CDR3 reads TGTGCCATCAGCATCAACTCTGGGGCCAACGTCCTGACTTTC.

The rearrangement joins TRBV14 to TRBJ1-2; TRBD1 agrees at 7 bases. V trimming: 5 bases; J trimming: 7 bases; junction bases outside the gene matches: 13. This CDR3 is 15 amino acids long. Germline lookup yields CDR1 SGHDN and CDR2 FVKESK. CDR3 amino acids: CASSEPGQLVGGYTF. The CDR3 nucleotides read TGTGCCAGCAGCGAACCGGGACAGCTAGTAGGTGGCTACACCTTC.

V gene TRBV7-2 combines with J gene TRBJ2-7; 7 bases match TRBD1. The J segment lost 5 bases and the V segment lost 3 bases, leaving 1 base of the junction unmatched. This CDR3 spans 12 amino acids. Germline V gene lookup returns CDR1 SGHTA and CDR2 FQGNSA. The CDR3 DNA sequence: TGTGCCAGCAGCTTGACAGGGCACGAGCAGTACTTC. Translation gives CASSLTGHEQYF.

This clone was recorded only once. The chain recombines TRBV5-1 with TRBJ1-2; no clear D. Trimming took 0 bases from V and 1 from J, leaving 4 bases between them. Germline CDR1 SGHRS, CDR2 YFSETQ. The CDR3 totals 13 residues. The CDR3: CASSLADNYGYTF. In DNA form, the CDR3 reads TGCGCCAGCAGCTTGGCAGATAACTATGGCTACACCTTC.

The count of this clone is one. The V and J genes are TRBV7-8 and TRBJ2-5, with D possibly being TRBD2 (5 bases). The CDR3 runs to 15 residues. The V gene lost 1 base and the J gene lost 3 bases, with 12 bases spanning the gap. Germline lookup yields CDR1 SGHVS and CDR2 FQNEAQ. The CDR3 loop reads CASSLGGVRKETQYF. The CDR3 nucleotides are TGTGCCAGCAGCTTAGGGGGAGTCCGAAAAGAGACCCAGTACTTC.

This chain links TRBV9 with TRBJ2-2; TRBD1 matches 9 bases. V lost 4 bases and J lost 4; bases outside the gene matches: 8. The CDR3 totals 16 residues. The germline CDR1 and CDR2 sequences are SGDLS and YYNGEE. The CDR3, as DNA: TGTGCCAGCAGCCCGGGACAGGGACTCCTCACCGGGGAGCTGTTTTTT. It specifies CASSPGQGLLTGELFF.

The chain recombines TRBV2 with TRBJ1-4; 11 nucleotides match TRBD1. CDR3 length: 14 amino acids. After removal of 6 bases from V and 6 bases from J, the junction contained 3 bases not matched to a gene. The germline V gene has CDR1 SNHLY and CDR2 FYNNEI. CDR3 in amino acids: CASRRTGGYEKLFF. For the CDR3, the DNA is TGTGCCAGCAGGCGGACAGGGGGCTATGAAAAACTGTTTTTT.

This chain joins TRBV9 and TRBJ1-3; D unclear. Germline V gene sequence: CDR1 SGDLS, CDR2 YYNGEE. The CDR3 consists of 15 residues. V gave up 3 bases and J gave up 0 bases, with 10 bases separating them. The CDR3 coding sequence is TGTGCCAGCAGCGATGGGAGCTACTCTGGAAACACCATATATTTT. Translated, it gives CASSDGSYSGNTIYF. Together with reference TRBV9 and TRBJ1-3, the CDR3 gives the full variable domain: DSGVTQTPKHLITATGQRVTLRCSPRSGDLSVYWYQQSLDQGLQFLIQYYNGEERAKGNILERFSAQQFPDLHSELNLSSLELGDSALYFCASSDGSYSGNTIYFGEGSWLTVV.

The chain is built from TRBV6-1 and TRBJ2-1; no clear D gene. Germline V gene lookup returns CDR1 MNHNS and CDR2 SASEGT. The germline V and J ends were trimmed by 0 bases and 4 bases, with 7 bases remaining between them. This CDR3 has 14 residues. The CDR3 spells CASSEAGSYNEQFF. CDR3 sequence (DNA): TGTGCCAGCAGTGAAGCTGGCTCATACAATGAGCAGTTCTTC.

The chain couples TRBV9 to TRBJ1-1; TRBD1 agrees at 9 bases. The V gene end was trimmed by 3 bases and the J gene end by 5 bases; junction bases not matched to a gene: 5. The length of the CDR3 is 14 residues. CDR1 and CDR2 (germline): SGDLS, YYNGEE. This chain's CDR3 is CASSEQGAGTEAFF. As DNA, the CDR3 is TGTGCCAGCAGCGAACAGGGGGCAGGAACTGAAGCTTTCTTT. Full variable domain (rest looked up from reference TRBV9 and TRBJ1-1): DSGVTQTPKHLITATGQRVTLRCSPRSGDLSVYWYQQSLDQGLQFLIQYYNGEERAKGNILERFSAQQFPDLHSELNLSSLELGDSALYFCASSEQGAGTEAFFGQGTRLTVV.

The V and J genes are TRBV7-2 and TRBJ1-5; D may be TRBD1 (5 bases). The CDR3 runs 14 residues. V dropped 4 bases and J dropped 3 bases, with 10 bases sitting between them. Looked up from germline, CDR1 is SGHTA and CDR2 is FQGNSA. In DNA form, the CDR3 reads TGTGCCAGCAGCTCCGGGGACTACAATCAGCCCCAGCATTTT. Its translation: CASSSGDYNQPQHF.

The rearrangement links TRBV19 to TRBJ1-6; D ambiguous. The ends were cut back, 0 bases at V and 4 bases at J, with 7 bases in the middle. This CDR3 has 15 amino acids. Looked up from germline, CDR1 is LNHDA and CDR2 is SQIVND (reference sequence). CDR3 residues: CASSIDFGYNSPLHF. The CDR3 DNA follows: TGTGCCAGTAGTATAGATTTCGGTTATAATTCACCCCTCCACTTT.

V is TRBV15 and J is TRBJ1-1; TRBD1 agrees at 8 bases. With V trimmed by 1 base and J by 3 bases, 4 bases remained unmatched. The germline gives CDR1 LNHNV, CDR2 YYDKDF (reference sequence). The CDR3 loop spans 15 amino acids. The CDR3 reads CATSRGQTGDTEAFF. CDR3 sequence (DNA): TGTGCCACCAGCAGAGGTCAGACAGGGGACACTGAAGCTTTCTTT.

The V gene is TRBV12-5, the J gene TRBJ2-5; D uncertain. Trimming took 3 bases from V and 5 from J, leaving 4 bases between them. The CDR3 runs 11 residues. The V gene's germline CDR1 is LGHNT and CDR2 FRNRAP. The CDR3: CASGFRETQYF. The CDR3, as DNA: TGTGCTAGTGGTTTTAGGGAGACCCAGTACTTC.

There are a few counts of this clone. The chain couples TRBV5-4 to TRBJ1-6; D possibly corresponds to TRBD1 (6 bases). Germline assignment: CDR1 SGHNT and CDR2 YYREEE (reference sequence). V gave up 0 bases and J gave up 7 bases, with 14 bases separating them. The CDR3 length is 16 residues. The CDR3 spells CASSLAAGALNSPLHF. The CDR3 nucleotides read TGTGCCAGCAGCTTGGCCGCAGGGGCTCTGAATTCACCCCTCCACTTT.

This rearrangement joins TRBV10-3 to TRBJ1-1, with TRBD1 as a possible D gene (6 bases). Trimming took off 9 bases at V and 1 base at J, with 9 bases between the two ends. CDR1 is ENHRY and CDR2 is SYGVKD in the germline V gene. The CDR3 sequence is 12 residues long. As DNA, the CDR3 is TGTGCCATTAAACAGGGGAACACTGAAGCTTTCTTT. Residues: CAIKQGNTEAFF.

The V call is TRBV4-3, the J call TRBJ1-2; no firm D call. Between the trimmed V and J ends, which lost 0 bases and 5 bases, there was a span of 7 bases. In germline, CDR1 is LGHNA, CDR2 YSLEER. The CDR3 length is 13 residues. The CDR3 loop is CASSQDRAYGYTF. The CDR3 nucleotides are TGCGCCAGCAGCCAAGATCGGGCTTATGGCTACACCTTC.

The rearrangement joins TRBV6-5 to TRBJ2-7; TRBD1 matches 8 bases. V lost 5 bases to trimming and J lost 4 bases; unmatched junction nucleotides: 10. The length of the CDR3 is 15 residues. Germline CDR1 MNHEY, CDR2 SVGAGI. The CDR3 is CASSPGGNVLYEQYF. The CDR3 nucleotides are TGTGCCAGCAGTCCAGGGGGCAACGTTCTTTACGAGCAGTACTTC.

The chain uses TRBV19 and TRBJ1-5, with 11 positions matching TRBD1. With V trimmed by 7 bases and J by 2 bases, 13 bases remained unmatched. CDR1 and CDR2 (germline): LNHDA, SQIVND (reference sequence). This CDR3 region has 18 residues. Here the CDR3 DNA reads TGTGCCAGTACCAAAAGTTGGACAGGGGGCGCGGGCAATCAGCCCCAGCATTTT. It yields the protein CASTKSWTGGAGNQPQHF. The full variable domain, completed using reference TRBV19 and TRBJ1-5, is DGGITQSPKYLFRKEGQNVTLSCEQNLNHDAMYWYRQDPGQGLRLIYYSQIVNDFQKGDIAEGYSVSREKKESFPLTVTSAQKNPTAFYLCASTKSWTGGAGNQPQHFGDGTRLSIL.